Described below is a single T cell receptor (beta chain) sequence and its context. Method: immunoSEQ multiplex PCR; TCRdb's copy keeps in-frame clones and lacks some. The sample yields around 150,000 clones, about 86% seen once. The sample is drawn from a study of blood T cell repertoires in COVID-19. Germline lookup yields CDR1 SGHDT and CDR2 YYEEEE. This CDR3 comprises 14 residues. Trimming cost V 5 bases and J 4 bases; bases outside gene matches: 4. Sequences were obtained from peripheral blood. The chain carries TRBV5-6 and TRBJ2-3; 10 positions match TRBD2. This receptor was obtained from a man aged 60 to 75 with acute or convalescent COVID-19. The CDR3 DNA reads TGTGCCAGCAGTTGGACTAGCGGACCAGATACGCAGTATTTT. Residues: CASSWTSGPDTQYF.